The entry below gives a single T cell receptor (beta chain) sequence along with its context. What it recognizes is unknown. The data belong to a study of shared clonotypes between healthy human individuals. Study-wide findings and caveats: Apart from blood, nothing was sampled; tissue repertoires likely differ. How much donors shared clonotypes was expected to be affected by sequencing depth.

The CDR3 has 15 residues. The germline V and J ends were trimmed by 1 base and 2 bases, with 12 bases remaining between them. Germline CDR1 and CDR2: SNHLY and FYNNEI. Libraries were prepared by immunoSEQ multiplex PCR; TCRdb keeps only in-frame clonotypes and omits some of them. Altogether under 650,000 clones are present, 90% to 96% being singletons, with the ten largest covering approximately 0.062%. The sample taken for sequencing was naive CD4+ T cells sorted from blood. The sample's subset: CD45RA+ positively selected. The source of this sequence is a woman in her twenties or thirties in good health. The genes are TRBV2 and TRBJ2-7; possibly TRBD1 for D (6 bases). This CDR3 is CASSEGDRRTYEQYF. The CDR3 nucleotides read TGTGCCAGCAGTGAAGGTGACAGGCGCACCTACGAGCAGTACTTC.